This T cell receptor beta chain emerged from a study of T cells in Graves' hyperthyroidism and ophthalmopathy (dated by TCRdb to the late 2010s). With respect to the entire study: Peripheral blood samples were taken at the time of initial diagnosis, prior to any treatment. To identify distinguishing TCR V-J signatures, a discovery cohort of roughly 100 patients was used, comprising 43 with Graves' ophthalmopathy and 55 to 65 with stable Graves' hyperthyroidism. Whether ophthalmopathy could be predicted prospectively was tested in an independent validation cohort made up of approximately 19 hyperthyroidism patients plus 17 patients who later progressed to ophthalmopathy. For training and testing, the 80 to 100 patients in the discovery cohort were randomly divided in a 7:3 ratio. In more than 5 Graves' hyperthyroidism patients, the study also compared T-cell repertoires from thyroid tissue with T-cell repertoires from blood. Once sampling was done, hyperthyroidism patients were given methimazole at a starting dose of 30 mg daily, whereas ophthalmopathy patients were given high-dose intravenous methylprednisolone. TCR Vbeta CDR3 sequencing of 135 peripheral blood samples (approximately 44 ophthalmopathy, over 70 hyperthyroidism and about 17 progressor patients) is reported in the paper.

What the authors observed across the whole study: Most expanded thyroid clonotypes (frequency above 0.001) were also detected in blood, suggesting blood repertoires may reflect thyroid immune responses. Ophthalmopathy was separated from stable hyperthyroidism by a 13 V-J signature model, with approximately 85% sensitivity and approximately 84% specificity obtained in cross-validation and 80%/75% obtained in testing. Sample size was not statistically predetermined, and blinding of investigators to group allocation was not performed. In validation, progression to ophthalmopathy was predicted by the model with around 70% sensitivity and 72.22% specificity, a median of approximately 6.5 months before onset.

In the ophthalmopathy patients, disease was moderately to severely active, with a Clinical Activity Score of 3 or more, a NOSPECS grade of 4 or more, and a duration of less than 3 months. Exclusion was applied to patients with uncontrolled infections, other autoimmune diseases, pregnancy or lactation. Diagnoses were established on the basis of clinical symptoms, serum thyroxine and TRAb, thyroid ultrasound, and orbital computed tomography. PBMCs were isolated from 8 to 10 ml of fresh peripheral blood by Ficoll-Paque density gradient centrifugation. Total RNA was extracted using Trizol reagent, and RNA quality was assessed on an Agilent 2100 Bioanalyzer. With respect to this clonotype: No antigen is known for it. Per-base qualities were not stored, and no clone one base away is much larger.

The TCR beta CDR3 regions were amplified from the RNA transcripts. A first-round RT-PCR of the TCR CDR3 used the HTBI primer set with the Qiagen OneStep RT-PCR kit. The libraries were constructed in a second round of multiplex PCR and then size-selected and purified. The libraries were sequenced on an Illumina HiSeq2000 using paired-end 100 bp reads. In the source study's methods: SOAPnuke was used to process the raw data, throwing out any read that contained adapters or uncalled bases, had a mean Phred below 15, or lacked an exact constant-primer or identifier match. High-quality paired reads were merged with COPE v1.2.5, and unique nucleotide sequences were defined as clonotypes. MiTCR v1.1 was used to align the clonotypes against IMGT TRBV, TRBD and TRBJ reference segments. The analysis included only V-J combinations with a frequency above 0.0001, which together covered roughly 99% of the repertoires. A TCS score was defined as the ratio between F50 (clonal expansion) and ExV (chaos), using BLOSUM62-based TCRdist between CDR3 peptides within each V-J. Welch's t-statistics and random forest reduced just over 500 V-J features to 10 to 15, which were used in a naive Bayes classifier (R e1071). TCRdb handled the public reads itself, with Q25 trimming in fastp and clone calling in MiXCR, and kept productive beta chains. Rows with one shared CDR3 protein collapse into an entry with the most common genes and DNA. TCRdb, not the authors, supplied the V and J calls. This sample gives nearly 600,000 distinct CDR3 sequences in total; approximately 15% of them show up just once. The ten largest clones capture 7.1% of the sample.

V loses 0 bases at its end and J loses 3 bases; junction bases beyond the gene matches: 14. The germline V gene provides CDR1 LGHNA and CDR2 YSLEER. The CDR3 runs 18 residues from the cysteine to the phenylalanine. Kept here is only the CDR3 DNA, which spans 54 bases and is read in frame from base 1. The TCR comes from a young woman with Graves' ophthalmopathy. Material for sequencing was blood. The chain is made from TRBV4-3 and TRBJ2-7; TRBD1 fits 7 bases in the junction. CDR3 region: CASSQDPSYLDRYYEQYF. At the DNA level, the sequence is TGCGCCAGCAGCCAAGACCCTTCCTACTTGGACAGGTACTACGAGCAGTACTTC.